The 7 T cell receptor beta chains below all came from one sample that was sequenced in a study of blood T cell repertoires in COVID-19. The data were produced by immunoSEQ multiplex PCR, yet TCRdb's version contains in-frame clones alone and is incomplete. The sample includes around 96,000 clones, about 95% seen only once; the top ten take approximately 4.3%. Sequenced input: peripheral blood. The receptor set was obtained from a human donor with active COVID-19. The donor label of this sample is uncertain.

V is TRBV4-3 and J is TRBJ2-3; TRBD2 matches at 8 bases. The germline CDR1 and CDR2 sequences are LGHNA and YSLEER. V shed 0 bases and J 0 bases; nucleotides not matched to a gene: 5. CDR3 size: 17 residues. CDR3 in DNA: TGCGCCAGCAGCCAAGAAGTAGCGGGAACAAGCACAGATACGCAGTATTTT. It codes for CASSQEVAGTSTDTQYF.

The V gene is TRBV7-8, the J gene TRBJ2-1, with D maybe TRBD1 (5 bases). This CDR3 is built from 15 residues. The germline V and J ends were trimmed by 1 base and 4 bases, with 11 bases remaining between them. Germline CDR1 reads SGHVS; CDR2 reads FQNEAQ. The CDR3 DNA sequence: TGTGCCAGCAGCTTAGGGGGCGCGATGTACAATGAGCAGTTCTTC. It is translated as CASSLGGAMYNEQFF.

The V and J genes are TRBV10-3 and TRBJ1-5; a possible D gene is TRBD1 (6 bases). Between the trimmed V and J ends, which lost 10 bases and 3 bases, there was a span of 13 bases. The CDR3 covers 13 residues. The V gene's germline CDR1 is ENHRY and CDR2 SYGVKD. The CDR3 DNA follows: TGTGCCACACGACGGGACACCAATCAGCCCCAGCATTTT. This encodes CATRRDTNQPQHF.

V is TRBV5-8 and J is TRBJ2-1; D perhaps matches TRBD2 (5 bases). Trimming took off 6 bases at V and 5 bases at J, with 15 bases between the two ends. Germline V gene lookup returns CDR1 SGHTS and CDR2 YDEGEE. CDR3 length equals 14 residues. CDR3 coding DNA: TGTGCCAGCATTATCCGGACTCTAAACAATGAGCAGTTCTTC. Amino acid sequence: CASIIRTLNNEQFF.

The chain employs TRBV19 and TRBJ1-4, with TRBD1 matching 10 bases. The CDR3 sequence is 14 residues long. From germline, CDR1 is LNHDA and CDR2 SQIVND (reference sequence). V lost 7 bases to trimming and J lost 8 bases; unmatched junction nucleotides: 7. The CDR3 here is CASTTGTGVEKLFF. The CDR3 nucleotides read TGTGCCAGTACGACCGGGACAGGGGTCGAAAAACTGTTTTTT.

The rearrangement joins TRBV11-2 to TRBJ1-2; TRBD1 might be the D (5 bases). The germline gives CDR1 SGHAT, CDR2 FQNNGV. V shed 1 base and J shed 4 bases, with 10 bases lying between them. CDR3 length: 14 residues. Here the CDR3 reads CASSLGQGTYGYTF. CDR3 coding DNA: TGTGCCAGCAGCTTAGGGCAGGGTACCTATGGCTACACCTTC.

This clone was counted a single time. V gene TRBV9 combines with J gene TRBJ1-4; unclear D gene. V was clipped by 0 bases and J by 8 bases, with 5 bases between them. The CDR3 has 12 residues. Germline V lookup: CDR1 SGDLS, CDR2 YYNGEE. DNA of the CDR3: TGTGCCAGCAGCGTAGTTTTAGAAAAACTGTTTTTT. It yields the protein CASSVVLEKLFF.